The TCR beta chain described here comes from a study of cytomegalovirus exposure and HLA in healthy donors. The germline V gene has CDR1 LGHNA and CDR2 YSLEER. Trimming removed 2 bases from V and 1 base from J; junction bases left unmatched: 6. The CDR3 extends over 17 amino acids. PCR used 60 Vbeta primers and 13 Jbeta primers. TCRdb's table, derived via immunoSEQ multiplex PCR, lists solely in-frame clones and lacks some. Here the sample spans some 190,000 clones, around 82% being singletons. The sample was PBMCs. This chain links TRBV4-3 with TRBJ2-3; 10 bases map to TRBD2. This sequence originates from a woman aged 25-40 years in good health and CMV-seropositive. The CDR3, as DNA: TGCGCCAGCAGCCAAATAGCGGGGGGTGATGGCACAGATACGCAGTATTTT. Protein product: CASSQIAGGDGTDTQYF.